The clone carrying this TCR beta chain was recorded many times. The data are from a study of CD8+CD57+ T cells in acquired aplastic anemia. Study summary: Sorted cells (CD4+ and CD8+) yielded DNA amounts that averaged approximately 2.9 ug.

Researchers used genomic DNA as the template to profile TCR beta VDJ and CDR3. TCRdb re-derived calls from the reads in MiXCR, one entry per CDR3 protein. The sample includes 120,000 or so distinct CDR3 sequences, 48% of them seen just once. CDR3 length: 14 residues. The V end lost 1 base, the J end lost 5 bases, and 9 bases lay between the germline ends. Germline V gene lookup returns CDR1 SNHLY and CDR2 FYNNEI. The sequence derives from a human donor in good health, serving as a control. Sequencing was done on a sample of sorted CD4+, CD8+, or CD8+CD57+ T cells (not recorded which) from PBMCs. The chain employs TRBV2 and TRBJ2-1; possible D gene TRBD2, 5 bases. CDR3 bases: TGTGCCAGCAGTGAAGTTAGTAGCGACAATGAGCAGTTCTTC. Its protein is CASSEVSSDNEQFF.